This paragraph covers one T cell receptor (beta chain) sequence. Its cognate antigen is unknown. This CDR3 has 13 amino acids. V shed 0 bases, J shed 5 bases, and the junction held 3 bases outside the gene matches. Germline CDR1 is DFQATT and CDR2 is SNEGSKA (reference sequence). This entry is derived from a study of CD8 T cells in ankylosing spondylitis. Study-wide results and caveats: Seemingly distinctive of ankylosing spondylitis blood was a TCR beta motif formed by eight highly homologous variants. The clones that were linked to disease were reported to be significantly enriched in matched synovial fluid samples from ankylosing spondylitis patients.

TCRdb redid the calling of the 5' RACE reads with MiXCR, one entry per CDR3 protein. Here the sample spans about 750,000 distinct CDR3 sequences, over 15% being singletons. The specimen sequenced was blood, either unsorted or a sorted T cell fraction (not recorded which). V and J are TRBV20-1 and TRBJ2-5; 7 bases align to TRBD2. The origin of this receptor is a male donor with ankylosing spondylitis. As DNA, the CDR3 is TGCAGTGCTAGAGATCTCGGGAGGGAGACCCAGTACTTC. The encoded protein is CSARDLGRETQYF.